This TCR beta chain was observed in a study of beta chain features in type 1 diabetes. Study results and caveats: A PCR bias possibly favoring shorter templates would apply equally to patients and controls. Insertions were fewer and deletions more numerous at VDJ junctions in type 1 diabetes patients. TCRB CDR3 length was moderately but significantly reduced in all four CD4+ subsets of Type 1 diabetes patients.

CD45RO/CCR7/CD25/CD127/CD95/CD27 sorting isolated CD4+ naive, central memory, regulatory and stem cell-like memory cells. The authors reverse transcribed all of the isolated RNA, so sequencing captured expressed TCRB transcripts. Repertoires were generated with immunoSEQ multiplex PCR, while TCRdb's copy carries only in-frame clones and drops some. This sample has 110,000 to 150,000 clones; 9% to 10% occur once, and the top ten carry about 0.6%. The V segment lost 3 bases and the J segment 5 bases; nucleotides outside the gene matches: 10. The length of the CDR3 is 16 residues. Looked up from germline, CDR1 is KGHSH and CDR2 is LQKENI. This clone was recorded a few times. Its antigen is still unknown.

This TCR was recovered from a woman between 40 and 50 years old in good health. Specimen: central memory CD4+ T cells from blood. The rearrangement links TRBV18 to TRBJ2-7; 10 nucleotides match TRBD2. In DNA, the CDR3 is TGTGCCAGCTCACCGCGCGGGACTAGCGAAAACCACGAGCAGTACTTC. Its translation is CASSPRGTSENHEQYF. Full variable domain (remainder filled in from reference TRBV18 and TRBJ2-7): NAGVMQNPRHLVRRRGQEARLRCSPMKGHSHVYWYRQLPEEGLKFMVYLQKENIIDESGMPKERFSAEFPKEGPSILRIQQVVRGDSAAYFCASSPRGTSENHEQYFGPGTRLTVT.